This paragraph reports one TCR beta chain. These data belong to a study of blood T cell repertoires in COVID-19. Study-level information: The United States, Italy and Spain supplied acute and convalescent COVID-19 samples.

Generated by immunoSEQ multiplex PCR, the TCRdb table keeps only in-frame clones and is missing some. The profile shows about 250,000 clones, around 88% of them singletons. What was sequenced was peripheral blood. This receptor was identified in a man older than 75 with acute or convalescent COVID-19.

The CDR3 DNA reads as TGTGCCAGCAGCTCGCCCGGGGGGCCGGGAAAGACCCAGTACTTC. It translates to CASSSPGGPGKTQYF. The chain has TRBV5-4 and TRBJ2-5, with TRBD2 as a possible D gene (7 bases). Trimming left V 3 bases short and J 6 bases short, with 18 bases between. The CDR3 runs to 15 residues. Germline CDR1 is SGHNT and CDR2 is YYREEE (reference sequence).